This is a list of T cell receptor beta chains from one sample in a study of T cell changes during pregnancy in multiple sclerosis. Assay: immunoSEQ multiplex PCR; the TCRdb copy retains only in-frame clones and omits some. This table holds more than 20,000 clones, roughly 91% found once. The sequenced sample was CD8+ T cells from peripheral blood mononuclear cells, obtained in the third trimester of pregnancy. The origin of the receptors is a female donor with multiple sclerosis, enrolled in a pregnancy study. CDR3s include the opening cysteine and the closing phenylalanine or tryptophan. Size values are once, few and many counts, or a class for expanded clones, and some rows have none.

CDR3 length	clone size	V gene	J gene	CDR3 protein
15	once	TRBV19	TRBJ2-5	CASSIGGAMEETQYF
14	once	TRBV7-8	TRBJ1-4	CASSQAGRDEKLFF
20	.	TRBV10-3	TRBJ1-1	CAISGGDRSSVRVMNTEAFF
15	.	TRBV9	TRBJ2-7	CASSVFGGSSYEQYF
19	.	TRBV4-2	TRBJ2-3	CASSQGTRTIKTSTDTQYF
13	.	TRBV25-1	TRBJ1-1	CASSENPGAEAFF
17	.	TRBV19	TRBJ1-3	CASSQTPGQNFGNTIYF
14	.	TRBV9	TRBJ1-3	CASSVSGAGNTIYF
14	.	TRBV9	TRBJ2-5	CASSATSGAETQYF
16	.	TRBV27	TRBJ2-3	CASSPPAGLYTDTQYF
14	.	TRBV14	.	CASSPTGGPYEQYF
16	.	TRBV6-1	TRBJ2-7	CASSERVGLASYEQYF
16	.	TRBV27	TRBJ1-5	CASTPLGQGGGQPQHF
14	.	TRBV7-2	TRBJ2-5	CASSLLWQGETQYF
14	.	TRBV9	TRBJ1-1	CASSASGTPSEAFF
15	.	TRBV7-8	TRBJ1-4	CASSLRGREGEKLFF
16	.	TRBV7-6	TRBJ2-7	CASSPGLAEPSYEQYF
14	.	TRBV6-1	TRBJ2-7	CASLFGTGSYEQYF
16	.	TRBV5-4	TRBJ2-6	CASSLSNRWGANVLTF
14	.	TRBV27	TRBJ2-6	CASSLQAPANVLTF
13	.	TRBV29-1	TRBJ1-2	CSVWGGLDYGYTF
16	.	TRBV29-1	TRBJ2-1	CSVVGHRLAAYNEQFF
16	.	TRBV4-2	TRBJ1-5	CASSQDRQDSNQPQHF
14	.	TRBV11-2	TRBJ2-3	CASSFSGGADTQYF
13	once	TRBV30	TRBJ1-1	CAWTPPSITEAFF
14	medium-sized	TRBV2	TRBJ1-2	CASRSPDRAYGYTF
17	.	TRBV4-1	TRBJ2-1	CASSQEKVADSYNEQFF
15	.	TRBV29-1	TRBJ2-3	CSVDFRGGPTDTQYF
16	.	TRBV10-3	TRBJ1-3	CAISDYRASSGNTIYF
14	.	TRBV5-1	TRBJ2-7	CASSLGMGSYEQYF
15	.	TRBV9	TRBJ2-3	CASSVASGDTDTQYF
15	once	TRBV6-1	TRBJ1-2	CASMDPDRGGYGYTF
15	.	TRBV6-1	TRBJ1-1	CASSEYQPGGTEAFF
14	once	TRBV7-9	TRBJ2-2	CASSHYRDAGELFF
15	.	TRBV19	TRBJ2-7	CASSIQPGLSYEQYF
14	.	TRBV6-5	TRBJ2-3	CASSSGLAGNTQYF
14	.	TRBV27	TRBJ1-5	CASSLGQSNQPQHF
15	.	TRBV5-6	TRBJ1-4	CASIEGGDYGEKLFF
15	.	TRBV4-1	TRBJ2-5	CASSQDHPLVETQYF
18	.	TRBV10-2	TRBJ2-7	CASSEGGIGLAGIYEQYF
11	.	TRBV20-1	TRBJ1-2	CSARAGGGYTF
13	.	TRBV14	TRBJ2-7	CASSHVQLGEQYF
15	.	TRBV5-1	TRBJ1-1	CASSLTRVVITEAFF
13	.	TRBV13	TRBJ2-7	CASSFLAGGEQYF
14	.	TRBV2	TRBJ2-2	CASSDAGAGGELFF